The rows below give T cell receptor beta chains drawn from one sample of a study of cytomegalovirus exposure and HLA in healthy donors. The method was immunoSEQ multiplex PCR; TCRdb's version includes in-frame clones alone and lacks a portion of them. The data hold roughly 180,000 clones, with roughly 77% observed a single time. The sample was PBMCs. The receptor set was obtained from a woman between 40 and 55 years old in good health and CMV-seropositive. CDR3s include the opening cysteine and the closing phenylalanine or tryptophan. A D gene is named only where the DNA matches it firmly. Expanded clones are given a class, and other clones once, few, many or no size at all.

d_call j_call v_call clone_size cdr3_aa cdr3_nt
. TRBJ2-7 TRBV5-6 . CASSFGLGGSGYF TGTGCCAGCAGCTTCGGGTTAGGAGGGAGTGGGTACTTC
. TRBJ1-2 TRBV28 few CASSLGRVDYGYTF TGTGCCAGCAGTTTAGGCAGGGTAGATTATGGCTACACCTTC
TRBD1 TRBJ1-1 TRBV7-2 . CASSPGDRGLRSTEAFF TGTGCCAGCAGCCCGGGGGACAGGGGGCTTAGGAGCACTGAAGCTTTCTTT
TRBD2 TRBJ2-5 TRBV6-1 . CASSQTSVQETQYF TGTGCCAGCAGCCAAACTAGCGTTCAAGAGACCCAGTACTTC
. TRBJ1-1 TRBV25-1 . CASISGHTEAFF TGTGCCAGCATCTCAGGCCACACTGAAGCTTTCTTT
TRBD2 TRBJ2-1 TRBV28 . CASSPPSGRGHNEQFF TGTGCCAGCAGTCCCCCTAGCGGGAGGGGCCACAATGAGCAGTTCTTC
. TRBJ2-7 TRBV2 . CASRKGALTRYEQYF TGTGCCAGCAGAAAAGGGGCGCTCACCCGCTACGAGCAGTACTTC
TRBD1 TRBJ2-2 TRBV19 once CASKAYGTGPLRGELFF TGTGCCAGTAAGGCCTACGGGACAGGGCCACTTAGAGGGGAGCTGTTTTTT
. TRBJ2-2 TRBV7-3 . CASSYDSNVGTGELFF TGTGCCAGCAGCTATGACTCGAACGTGGGCACCGGGGAGCTGTTTTTT
. TRBJ2-6 TRBV7-3 . CASTEGGAGANVLTF TGTGCCAGCACCGAAGGGGGGGCCGGGGCCAACGTCCTGACTTTC